The next 27 T cell receptor beta chains were all read from a single sample in a study of blood T cell repertoires in COVID-19. TCRdb keeps only in-frame clones here, not all; method: immunoSEQ multiplex PCR. The sample contains approximately 270,000 clones, 85% to 90% of which appear only once. The specimen was PBMCs or T cells enriched from blood (not recorded which). All receptors come from a man aged 35 to 55 who had recovered from COVID-19.

This chain links TRBV5-6 with TRBJ1-3; 8 bases align to TRBD1. The CDR3 covers 15 residues. Germline CDR1 is SGHDT and CDR2 is YYEEEE. V lost 4 bases and J lost 7; bases outside the gene matches: 10. CDR3 amino acids: CASSVRTGFMNTIYF. CDR3 bases: TGTGCCAGCAGCGTGAGGACAGGGTTTATGAACACCATATATTTT.

The chain recombines TRBV27 with TRBJ1-2, with D possibly TRBD1 on 5 matching bases. V gave up 0 bases and J gave up 7 bases, with 15 bases separating them. The germline CDR1 and CDR2 sequences are MNHEY and SMNVEV (reference sequence). The CDR3 totals 15 residues. The CDR3 nucleotides read TGTGCCAGCAGTTTATCTTGGGGCGGGGGAGGTGGCTACACCTTC. The encoded protein is CASSLSWGGGGGYTF.

This clone was seen only a few times. V is TRBV15 and J is TRBJ1-4, with a weak D call TRBD1 (6 bases). CDR1 is LNHNV, CDR2 YYDKDF, per germline (reference sequence). V was cut by 0 bases and J by 6 bases, with 14 bases left in between. There are 16 residues in the CDR3. CDR3 loop: CATSREAGAADEKLFF. The CDR3 DNA follows: TGTGCCACCAGCAGAGAAGCAGGGGCGGCGGATGAAAAACTGTTTTTT.

V usage is TRBV4-2 and J usage is TRBJ2-1; TRBD2 aligns across 7 bases. This CDR3 region has 13 residues. Trimming took 4 bases from V and 9 from J; bases not matched to a gene: 6. Germline-derived CDR1 and CDR2 are LGHNA and YNFKEQ. In nucleotides, the CDR3 is TGTGCCAGCAGCCTGTTCGGCGGGGGTGAGCAGTTCTTC. Its protein product is CASSLFGGGEQFF.

The chain couples TRBV18 to TRBJ1-2, with 9 bases identical to TRBD1. The junction had 5 bases not matched to a gene; V was cut back by 3 bases and J by 3 bases. There are 15 residues in the CDR3. Germline values: CDR1 KGHSH, CDR2 LQKENI. The CDR3 reads CASSPLDRGDYGYTF. As DNA, the CDR3 is TGTGCCAGCTCACCTCTCGACAGGGGGGACTATGGCTACACCTTC. Together with reference TRBV18 and TRBJ1-2, the CDR3 gives the full variable domain: NAGVMQNPRHLVRRRGQEARLRCSPMKGHSHVYWYRQLPEEGLKFMVYLQKENIIDESGMPKERFSAEFPKEGPSILRIQQVVRGDSAAYFCASSPLDRGDYGYTFGSGTRLTVV.

The chain is built from TRBV6-4 and TRBJ2-2; possibly TRBD2 for D (6 bases). Germline loops: CDR1 MRHNA, CDR2 SNTAGT. There are 15 residues in the CDR3. V lost 2 bases to trimming and J lost 4 bases, with 11 bases between them. Here the CDR3 DNA reads TGTGCCAGCAGTGACAGAATGGGGGGCACCGGGGAGCTGTTTTTT. Translation gives CASSDRMGGTGELFF.

The chain combines TRBV7-2 with TRBJ1-2, with 8 bases that match TRBD1. The trim removed 5 bases at V and 4 bases at J, leaving 9 bases unmatched. The CDR3 runs to 15 residues. Per germline, CDR1 SGHTA and CDR2 FQGNSA. The CDR3 loop reads CASSPPDRAVYGYTF. The CDR3 DNA sequence: TGTGCCAGCAGCCCCCCGGACAGGGCCGTCTATGGCTACACCTTC.

The chain is built from TRBV19 and TRBJ2-5; D is ambiguous. The CDR3 is made up of 12 amino acids. The V and J ends lost 0 bases and 5 bases respectively, with 4 bases between them. Germline V gene data show CDR1 as LNHDA and CDR2 as SQIVND (reference sequence). The CDR3 DNA follows: TGTGCCAGTAGTATAGATCGGGAGACCCAGTACTTC. Translating gives CASSIDRETQYF.

The CDR3 loop reads CASRSGSSNEKLFF. CDR3 nucleotides: TGTGCCAGCAGGTCAGGGTCAAGTAATGAAAAACTGTTTTTT. The V call is TRBV27, the J call TRBJ1-4, with a tentative D call TRBD1 (5 bases). The germline gives CDR1 MNHEY, CDR2 SMNVEV (reference sequence). V lost 6 bases to trimming and J lost 4 bases, with 12 bases between them. The CDR3 length is 14 residues. Full variable domain (remainder filled in from reference TRBV27 and TRBJ1-4): EAQVTQNPRYLITVTGKKLTVTCSQNMNHEYMSWYRQDPGLGLRQIYYSMNVEVTDKGDVPEGYKVSRKEKRNFPLILESPSPNQTSLYFCASRSGSSNEKLFFGSGTQLSVL.

The chain joins TRBV27 to TRBJ1-6; D not resolved. Germline lookup yields CDR1 MNHEY and CDR2 SMNVEV (reference sequence). The V end lost 11 bases, the J end lost 12 bases, and 20 bases lay between the germline ends. CDR3 length equals 13 residues. The CDR3 coding sequence is TGTGCCGCCCAGATTCTCTCACAACAACCCCTCCACTTT. Translation: CAAQILSQQPLHF.

The rearrangement joins TRBV10-1 to TRBJ2-7; D perhaps matches TRBD1 (5 bases). The germline CDR1 and CDR2 sequences are WNHNN and SYGVQD (reference sequence). CDR3 length equals 11 residues. V lost 6 bases to trimming and J lost 2 bases, with 5 bases between them. This CDR3 is CASRGPYEQYF. For the CDR3, the DNA is TGCGCCAGCAGGGGGCCCTACGAGCAGTACTTC.

J is TRBJ1-2 and V is TRBV19, with D tentatively TRBD1 (6 bases). The CDR3 runs to 15 residues. V lost 3 bases and J lost 5, with 16 bases in between. Germline V gives CDR1 LNHDA, CDR2 SQIVND (reference sequence). The CDR3 coding sequence is TGTGCCAGTAGTATGGTGGGGGCCCGGAAATATGGCTACACCTTC. Translated, it gives CASSMVGARKYGYTF.

The CDR3 protein is CATRQGAAGANVLTF. As DNA, the CDR3 is TGTGCCACCCGACAGGGGGCAGCTGGGGCCAACGTCCTGACTTTC. The V and J genes are TRBV10-3 and TRBJ2-6; 10 nucleotides agree with TRBD1. The CDR3 length is 15 residues. The V gene's germline CDR1 is ENHRY and CDR2 SYGVKD. The J segment lost 2 bases and the V segment lost 10 bases, leaving 5 bases of the junction unmatched.

V gene TRBV7-3 combines with J gene TRBJ2-1, with D tentatively TRBD1 (6 bases). Germline CDR1 is SGHTA and CDR2 is FQGTGA. This CDR3 is built from 15 residues. V was trimmed by 4 bases and J by 2 bases, leaving 12 bases between them. The CDR3 DNA reads as TGTGCCAGCAGCTCCCGGACAGCCGCCTACAATGAGCAGTTCTTC. This codes for CASSSRTAAYNEQFF.

The chain has TRBV7-3 and TRBJ2-7, with 8 bases lining up with TRBD2. The germline V gene has CDR1 SGHTA and CDR2 FQGTGA. V lost 5 bases, J lost 2 bases, and 5 bases stayed unmatched. This CDR3 has 14 residues. The DNA of the CDR3 is TGTGCCAGCAGCGCCGCGGGGGGAACCTACGAGCAGTACTTC. This sequence encodes CASSAAGGTYEQYF. The full variable domain, completed using reference TRBV7-3 and TRBJ2-7, is GAGVSQTPSNKVTEKGKYVELRCDPISGHTALYWYRQSLGQGPEFLIYFQGTGAADDSGLPNDRFFAVRPEGSVSTLKIQRTERGDSAVYLCASSAAGGTYEQYFGPGTRLTVT.

The chain is built from TRBV7-2 and TRBJ2-5; 12 nucleotides agree with TRBD2. The CDR3 runs to 16 residues. Per germline, CDR1 SGHTA and CDR2 FQGNSA. Losses at the gene ends were 5 bases for V and 1 base for J; bases not matched to a gene: 5. The DNA for the CDR3 is TGTGCCAGCAGCCCCGGGACTAGCGGGCCCCAAGAGACCCAGTACTTC. This codes for CASSPGTSGPQETQYF. The variable domain in full, completed from reference TRBV7-2 and TRBJ2-5, reads GAGVSQSPSNKVTEKGKDVELRCDPISGHTALYWYRQSLGQGLEFLIYFQGNSAPDKSGLPSDRFSAERTGGSVSTLTIQRTQQEDSAVYLCASSPGTSGPQETQYFGPGTRLLVL.

The J gene is TRBJ2-2, the V gene TRBV7-2; D perhaps matches TRBD2 (5 bases). CDR3 length: 17 amino acids. Germline lookup yields CDR1 SGHTA and CDR2 FQGNSA. V was pared by 3 bases and J by 0 bases, with 14 bases between. For the CDR3, the DNA is TGTGCCAGCAGCTTGTTGGAGGAACCACCGAACACCGGGGAGCTGTTTTTT. The encoded protein is CASSLLEEPPNTGELFF. The full variable domain, in which reference TRBV7-2 and TRBJ2-2 provide the parts outside the CDR3, is GAGVSQSPSNKVTEKGKDVELRCDPISGHTALYWYRQSLGQGLEFLIYFQGNSAPDKSGLPSDRFSAERTGGSVSTLTIQRTQQEDSAVYLCASSLLEEPPNTGELFFGEGSRLTVL.

The chain uses TRBV4-1 and TRBJ1-6; a possible D gene is TRBD1 (5 bases). The CDR3 sequence is 16 residues long. Germline CDR1 is MGHRA and CDR2 is YSYEKL. V lost 2 bases and J 8 bases, leaving 16 bases between the germline ends. CDR3 coding DNA: TGCGCCAGCAGCCAAAATACCGGGGGGGTGGATTCACCCCTCCACTTT. It is translated as CASSQNTGGVDSPLHF.

The V and J genes are TRBV27 and TRBJ2-3; 10 bases fit TRBD2. The CDR3 runs 16 residues. V lost 1 base and J lost 4; bases outside the gene matches: 5. The germline gives CDR1 MNHEY, CDR2 SMNVEV (reference sequence). The CDR3 spells CASSLYVSGRPDTQYF. The DNA for the CDR3 is TGTGCCAGCAGTTTATATGTTAGCGGGAGGCCAGATACGCAGTATTTT.

This clone turned up a few times. The chain is built from TRBV4-2 and TRBJ2-3, with D possibly matching TRBD1 (6 bases). This CDR3 contains 18 residues. The germline CDR1 and CDR2 sequences are LGHNA and YNFKEQ. Trimming cost V 4 bases and J 6 bases, with 26 bases left between them. The CDR3 DNA reads as TGTGCCAGCAGCCGCGGTCAGGGGCGGAGGTGGGGTGAGGATACGCAGTATTTT. Residues: CASSRGQGRRWGEDTQYF.

V gene TRBV7-6 combines with J gene TRBJ1-5; D is perhaps TRBD1 (6 bases). The germline V gene has CDR1 SGHVS and CDR2 FNYEAQ. V was cut by 4 bases and J by 4 bases, with 23 bases left in between. The CDR3 has 18 residues. CDR3 loop: CASSSLYQTGTRNQPQHF. CDR3 coding DNA: TGTGCCAGCAGCTCGCTATACCAAACCGGGACAAGGAATCAGCCCCAGCATTTT.

This chain connects TRBV19 to TRBJ1-2, with D unresolved. The V end lost 2 bases, the J end lost 4 bases, and 5 bases lay between the germline ends. The germline V gene has CDR1 LNHDA and CDR2 SQIVND (reference sequence). This CDR3 region has 12 residues. The CDR3 spells CASSITSYGYTF. In DNA, the CDR3 is TGTGCCAGTAGTATAACCAGCTATGGCTACACCTTC.

This chain links TRBV5-4 with TRBJ2-1, with TRBD2 matching 12 bases. The CDR3 has 16 amino acids. Per the germline V gene, CDR1 is SGHNT and CDR2 is YYREEE (reference sequence). Germline trimming cut 0 bases from V and 4 bases from J; bases unmatched to any gene: 2. This chain's CDR3 is CASSLGLAGGYNEQFF. As DNA, the CDR3 is TGTGCCAGCAGCTTGGGGCTAGCGGGGGGGTACAATGAGCAGTTCTTC.

This clone showed up just a few times. The chain employs TRBV5-1 and TRBJ2-1, with 7 nucleotides matching TRBD1. The CDR3 is 17 residues long. From germline, CDR1 is SGHRS and CDR2 YFSETQ. J gave up 4 bases and V 4 bases, and 14 bases lay outside the gene matches. The CDR3 sequence: CASSQDRDMSWYNEQFF. The CDR3 DNA is TGCGCCAGCAGCCAAGACAGGGACATGTCGTGGTACAATGAGCAGTTCTTC.

The chain recombines TRBV6-5 with TRBJ1-2; possible D gene TRBD1, 6 bases. This CDR3 is 14 amino acids long. Trimming took off 6 bases at V and 1 base at J, with 12 bases between the two ends. Germline CDR1 reads MNHEY; CDR2 reads SVGAGI. The CDR3 sequence: CASSLDRVNYGYTF. The DNA of the CDR3 is TGTGCCAGCAGCTTGGACAGAGTTAACTATGGCTACACCTTC.

The rearrangement joins TRBV7-2 to TRBJ1-6; D is unclear. The ends were cut back, 5 bases at V and 6 bases at J, with 5 bases in the middle. Germline V gene sequence: CDR1 SGHTA, CDR2 FQGNSA. The CDR3 is 12 amino acids. The CDR3 protein is CASSIGNSPLHF. The DNA for the CDR3 is TGTGCCAGCAGCATCGGTAATTCACCCCTCCACTTT.

V gene TRBV27 combines with J gene TRBJ1-1, with TRBD1 matching 9 bases. This CDR3 region has 14 residues. The J segment lost 4 bases and the V segment lost 6 bases, leaving 6 bases of the junction unmatched. The V gene's germline CDR1 is MNHEY and CDR2 SMNVEV (reference sequence). The CDR3 DNA follows: TGTGCCAGCAGCTATAAGGACAGGGGCACTGAAGCTTTCTTT. Translation gives CASSYKDRGTEAFF.